This TCR beta chain was profiled in a study of blood T cell repertoires in COVID-19. Looking at the study overall: Sites in the United States, Italy and Spain provided acute and convalescent COVID-19 samples. Nucleic acid was either cDNA or gDNA, and it came from T cells, B-cell-depleted T cells, or PBMCs.

The J segment lost 1 base and the V segment lost 1 base, leaving 3 bases of the junction unmatched. The CDR3 spans 16 residues. Germline CDR1 is MGHRA and CDR2 is YSYEKL. Authors' processing steps: Amplification of reference gene primers provided the estimated nucleated cell counts. The method was immunoSEQ multiplex PCR; TCRdb's version includes in-frame clones alone and lacks a portion of them. That table is the source of V, J and clone size, and D and trimming were worked out from the DNA. The table has about 87,000 clones, approximately 92% seen once. The source material was peripheral blood. This rearrangement joins TRBV4-1 to TRBJ1-1; 10 positions agree with TRBD1. The receptor comes from a woman older than 75 with active COVID-19. The CDR3 spells CASSQGRDRGNTEAFF. In nucleotides, the CDR3 is TGCGCCAGCAGCCAAGGTAGGGACAGGGGGAACACTGAAGCTTTCTTT.